The 27 T cell receptor beta chains below were found in one sample sequenced in a study of T cell changes during pregnancy in multiple sclerosis. Only in-frame clones appear in the TCRdb table, and some are missing; sequencing was by immunoSEQ multiplex PCR. The repertoire holds about 83,000 clones, with roughly nine tenths as singletons. The sample here was PBMCs, taken in the first trimester of pregnancy. The receptors were sampled from a female donor in good health, serving as a control in a pregnancy study. Some clones in this sample may be carry-over from other donors' samples.

This clone is a singleton in its sample. This chain links TRBV27 with TRBJ2-1; the match to TRBD2 covers 14 bases. Germline trimming cut 2 bases from V and 8 bases from J; bases unmatched to any gene: 5. CDR3 length equals 16 residues. CDR1 and CDR2 (germline): MNHEY, SMNVEV (reference sequence). CDR3 region: CASSLRTSGRRYEQFF. DNA for the CDR3: TGTGCCAGCAGTTTACGGACTAGCGGGAGGAGGTATGAGCAGTTCTTC.

The chain combines TRBV5-5 with TRBJ1-4; 8 nucleotides line up with TRBD1. There are 16 residues in the CDR3. Germline V gives CDR1 SGHKS, CDR2 YYEKEE (reference sequence). V lost 9 bases, J lost 3 bases, and 13 bases stayed unmatched. The CDR3 here is CATTGGPREANEKLFF. The DNA of the CDR3 is TGTGCCACCACAGGGGGACCCCGGGAGGCTAATGAAAAACTGTTTTTT.

The chain is built from TRBV18 and TRBJ2-5; 9 bases are a match to TRBD1. The junction had 6 bases not matched to a gene; V was cut back by 11 bases and J by 2 bases. This CDR3 has 13 amino acids. Germline V CDR1 and CDR2: KGHSH, LQKENI. As DNA, the CDR3 is TGTGCCGGCGCCGGGACAGGGCAAGAGACCCAGTACTTC. Its translation: CAGAGTGQETQYF.

This clone appeared a single time. J is TRBJ2-1 and V is TRBV9; 7 bases line up with TRBD2. The CDR3 extends over 15 amino acids. Germline-derived CDR1 and CDR2 are SGDLS and YYNGEE. V lost 0 bases, J lost 5 bases, and 5 bases stayed unmatched. The CDR3 loop is CASSVAAGVNNEQFF. The CDR3 DNA reads TGTGCCAGCAGCGTAGCTGCGGGAGTAAACAATGAGCAGTTCTTC.

This clone was observed once. J is TRBJ1-1 and V is TRBV11-2; D remains unclear. Trimming took off 6 bases at V and 11 bases at J, with 16 bases between the two ends. The CDR3 runs to 12 residues. Per germline, CDR1 SGHAT and CDR2 FQNNGV. The CDR3 is CASRSPVGGAFF. CDR3 nucleotides: TGTGCCAGCAGATCCCCGGTAGGAGGCGCTTTCTTT.

The rearrangement links TRBV15 to TRBJ1-6, with unresolved D. The CDR3 covers 13 residues. V was cut by 5 bases and J by 4 bases, with 6 bases left in between. CDR1 and CDR2 from the germline V gene are LNHNV and YYDKDF (reference sequence). The CDR3 loop reads CATSGLYNSPLHF. CDR3 sequence (DNA): TGTGCCACCAGCGGCCTGTATAATTCACCCCTCCACTTT. Full variable domain (outside the CDR3, taken from reference TRBV15 and TRBJ1-6): DAMVIQNPRYQVTQFGKPVTLSCSQTLNHNVMYWYQQKSSQAPKLLFHYYDKDFNNEADTPDNFQSRRPNTSFCFLDIRSPGLGDTAMYLCATSGLYNSPLHFGNGTRLTVT.

The rearrangement uses TRBV19 and TRBJ1-1; D unclear. The CDR3 has 13 amino acids. V lost 6 bases and J lost 5, with 13 bases in between. In germline, CDR1 is LNHDA, CDR2 SQIVND (reference sequence). The DNA of the CDR3 is TGTGCCAGTAGGGATCCAGGAAATACTGAAGCTTTCTTT. Encoded protein: CASRDPGNTEAFF.

This clone was detected only once. The V call is TRBV6-1, the J call TRBJ1-1, with 8 bases fitting TRBD1. Trimming took 6 bases from V and 5 from J; bases not matched to a gene: 8. The germline CDR1 and CDR2 sequences are MNHNS and SASEGT. The CDR3 sequence is 14 residues long. The CDR3 is CASRSDRVWTEAFF. The DNA of the CDR3 is TGTGCCAGCAGATCGGACAGGGTGTGGACTGAAGCTTTCTTT.

This clone was observed a single time. V gene TRBV13 combines with J gene TRBJ2-2; the match to TRBD1 covers 12 bases. CDR1 PRHDT and CDR2 FYEKMQ come from the germline V gene (reference sequence). Unmatched junction bases numbered 12, after V lost 5 bases and J lost 2 bases. The CDR3 has 19 residues. The CDR3 reads CASSPPTGTGGYNTGELFF. As DNA, the CDR3 is TGTGCCAGCAGCCCGCCCACCGGGACAGGGGGCTACAACACCGGGGAGCTGTTTTTT.

The chain is built from TRBV7-9 and TRBJ1-1; D is perhaps TRBD1 (6 bases). Trimming removed 5 bases from V and 3 bases from J, with 13 bases in between. The CDR3 spans 14 residues. Germline V gene lookup returns CDR1 SEHNR and CDR2 FQNEAQ (reference sequence). Here the CDR3 DNA reads TGTGCCAGCAGCCCGGGACATACGTACACTGAAGCTTTCTTT. It codes for CASSPGHTYTEAFF.

The rearrangement uses TRBV19 and TRBJ2-7; possible D gene TRBD2, 5 bases. Germline V gene sequence: CDR1 LNHDA, CDR2 SQIVND (reference sequence). With 3 bases removed from V and 6 bases from J, the gap between germline ends came to 15 bases. CDR3 length equals 14 residues. The CDR3 DNA sequence: TGTGCCAGTAGTATGGGAGTGGCAGCCACCGAGCAGTACTTC. Translated, it gives CASSMGVAATEQYF.

The chain has TRBV7-2 and TRBJ1-6; a possible D gene is TRBD1 (6 bases). V was pared by 5 bases and J by 6 bases, with 17 bases between. The V gene's germline CDR1 is SGHTA and CDR2 FQGNSA. There are 16 residues in the CDR3. The CDR3 reads CASSRTPGVGNSPLHF. The CDR3 DNA reads as TGTGCCAGCAGCAGGACCCCAGGGGTGGGTAATTCACCCCTCCACTTT.

The chain has TRBV15 and TRBJ2-3; D gene unclear. V shed 5 bases and J shed 3 bases, with 6 bases lying between them. The CDR3 totals 12 residues. Per germline, CDR1 LNHNV and CDR2 YYDKDF (reference sequence). This chain's CDR3 is CATSRRTDTQYF. CDR3 nucleotide sequence: TGTGCCACCAGCCGGAGAACAGATACGCAGTATTTT.

The V gene is TRBV18, the J gene TRBJ1-1; a weak D match, TRBD1 (6 bases). V was clipped by 1 base and J by 3 bases, with 18 bases between them. The CDR3 is made up of 17 amino acids. Germline CDR1 reads KGHSH; CDR2 reads LQKENI. DNA of the CDR3: TGTGCCAGCTCACCACAGGAACAGGGATGGGAGTACACTGAAGCTTTCTTT. It encodes CASSPQEQGWEYTEAFF.

In this sample, this clone turned up a few times. This chain links TRBV5-1 with TRBJ2-7; 10 nucleotides align to TRBD1. V shed 0 bases and J 3 bases; nucleotides not matched to a gene: 6. From germline, CDR1 is SGHRS and CDR2 YFSETQ. This CDR3 has 16 residues. CDR3 sequence (DNA): TGCGCCAGCAGCTTGGGGACCGGACAGGGGGTCTACGAGCAGTACTTC. Residues: CASSLGTGQGVYEQYF.

This rearrangement joins TRBV6-1 to TRBJ1-1; 8 bases map to TRBD1. The CDR3 has 14 amino acids. V dropped 8 bases and J dropped 0; count of bases not matched to a gene: 5. CDR1 and CDR2 from the germline V gene are MNHNS and SASEGT. Here the CDR3 reads CASFRDRLNTEAFF. The CDR3 region has the DNA TGTGCCAGCTTCCGGGACAGGTTGAACACTGAAGCTTTCTTT.

The CDR3 bases are TGTGCCAGCAGCTGGGACAGCTCCAGCTATGGCTACACCTTC. Protein product: CASSWDSSSYGYTF. This chain links TRBV5-5 with TRBJ1-2, with 7 bases fitting TRBD1. Germline trimming cut 3 bases from V and 4 bases from J; bases unmatched to any gene: 6. In germline, CDR1 is SGHKS, CDR2 YYEKEE (reference sequence). The CDR3 length is 14 residues.

This clone showed up just a few times. The gene calls are TRBV5-5 and TRBJ1-5; possible D gene TRBD1, 5 bases. The germline gives CDR1 SGHKS, CDR2 YYEKEE (reference sequence). V lost 0 bases and J lost 3, with 7 bases in between. The CDR3 contains 14 residues. CDR3 loop: CASSLGQNNQPQHF. In DNA form, the CDR3 reads TGTGCCAGCAGCTTGGGACAGAACAATCAGCCCCAGCATTTT.

Comment on this clone: The same CDR3 is also encoded by other DNA sequences in this sample. The chain has TRBV7-2 and TRBJ2-7, with D unresolved. The V and J ends lost 5 bases and 4 bases respectively, with 6 bases between them. The germline CDR1 and CDR2 sequences are SGHTA and FQGNSA. The CDR3 length is 11 residues. The CDR3 nucleotides are TGTGCCAGCAGCCCGTCGTACGAGCAGTACTTC. It codes for CASSPSYEQYF.

This sequence joins TRBV30 and TRBJ2-2, with 7 bases aligning to TRBD2. V dropped 3 bases and J dropped 2; count of bases not matched to a gene: 6. The germline V gene has CDR1 GTSNPN and CDR2 SVGIG (reference sequence). CDR3 length: 15 amino acids. The CDR3 nucleotides are TGTGCCTGGAGGGCTAGCGGACAAAACACCGGGGAGCTGTTTTTT. As protein: CAWRASGQNTGELFF.

The chain employs TRBV6-5 and TRBJ1-2; TRBD1 matches at 7 bases. Trimming at V came to 4 bases and at J to 4 bases, leaving 3 bases not matched to a gene. Germline CDR1 reads MNHEY; CDR2 reads SVGAGI. The CDR3 is 13 amino acids. CDR3 in amino acids: CASSSGQRYGYTF. In DNA, the CDR3 is TGTGCCAGCAGTTCGGGACAGCGCTATGGCTACACCTTC.

The gene calls are TRBV28 and TRBJ2-3; a weak D match, TRBD2 (5 bases). Germline-derived CDR1 and CDR2 are MDHEN and SYDVKM. The length of the CDR3 is 12 residues. Trimming stripped 7 bases from V and 6 bases from J, with 11 bases between. The CDR3 loop reads CASTKVADTQYF. The CDR3 DNA follows: TGTGCCAGCACCAAGGTAGCGGATACGCAGTATTTT.

CDR3 protein: CASSEGSGTVNFYEQYF. CDR3 sequence (DNA): TGTGCCAGCAGCGAAGGCTCCGGGACAGTAAATTTCTACGAGCAGTACTTC. The chain recombines TRBV11-3 with TRBJ2-7, with TRBD1 matching 7 bases. V lost 5 bases, J lost 3 bases, and 16 bases stayed unmatched. Germline loops: CDR1 SGHNT, CDR2 YENEEA. This CDR3 is built from 17 residues.

The chain couples TRBV18 to TRBJ2-1; maybe TRBD1 (6 bases). Trimming cost V 3 bases and J 4 bases, with 16 bases left between them. Germline loops: CDR1 KGHSH, CDR2 LQKENI. The CDR3 contains 16 residues. The CDR3 DNA sequence: TGTGCCAGCTCACCCACTCCCACTAGGGGGTACAATGAGCAGTTCTTC. Amino acid sequence: CASSPTPTRGYNEQFF.

The chain couples TRBV9 to TRBJ2-1; no firm D call. With 0 bases removed from V and 4 bases from J, the gap between germline ends came to 5 bases. The CDR3 is made up of 13 amino acids. Germline lookup yields CDR1 SGDLS and CDR2 YYNGEE. CDR3 sequence (DNA): TGTGCCAGCAGCGTAGCTAGTTACAATGAGCAGTTCTTC. Translated, it gives CASSVASYNEQFF.

This chain connects TRBV19 to TRBJ2-7; the match to TRBD1 covers 9 bases. Trimming took 8 bases from V and 5 from J; bases not matched to a gene: 13. The CDR3 spans 15 residues. Germline CDR1 reads LNHDA; CDR2 reads SQIVND (reference sequence). The CDR3 DNA follows: TGTGCCAGTTGCTTTCCCGGGACAGGGAAACACGAGCAGTACTTC. Its protein is CASCFPGTGKHEQYF.

The genes are TRBV27 and TRBJ2-7, with 10 bases identical to TRBD1. Germline CDR1 and CDR2: MNHEY and SMNVEV (reference sequence). This CDR3 is 14 amino acids long. V trimming: 3 bases; J trimming: 5 bases; junction bases outside the gene matches: 4. CDR3: CASSFWGTGDEQYF. The CDR3, as DNA: TGTGCCAGCAGTTTTTGGGGGACAGGGGACGAGCAGTACTTC.